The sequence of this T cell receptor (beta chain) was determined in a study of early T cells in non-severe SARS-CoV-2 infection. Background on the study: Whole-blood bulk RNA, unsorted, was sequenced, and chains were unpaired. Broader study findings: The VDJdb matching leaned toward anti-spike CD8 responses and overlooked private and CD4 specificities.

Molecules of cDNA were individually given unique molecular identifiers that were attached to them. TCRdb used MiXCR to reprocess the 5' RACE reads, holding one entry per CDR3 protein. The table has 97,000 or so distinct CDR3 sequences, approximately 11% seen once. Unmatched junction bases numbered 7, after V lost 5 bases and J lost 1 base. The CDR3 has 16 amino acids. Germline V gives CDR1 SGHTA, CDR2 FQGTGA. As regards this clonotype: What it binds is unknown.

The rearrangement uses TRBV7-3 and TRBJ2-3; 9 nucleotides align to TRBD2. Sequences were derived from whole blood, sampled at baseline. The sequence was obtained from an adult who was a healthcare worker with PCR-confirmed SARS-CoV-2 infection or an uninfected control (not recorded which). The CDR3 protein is CASSPRASGGTDTQYF. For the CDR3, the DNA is TGTGCCAGCAGCCCCAGGGCTAGCGGGGGCACAGATACGCAGTATTTT. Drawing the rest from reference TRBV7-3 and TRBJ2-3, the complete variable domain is GAGVSQTPSNKVTEKGKYVELRCDPISGHTALYWYRQSLGQGPEFLIYFQGTGAADDSGLPNDRFFAVRPEGSVSTLKIQRTERGDSAVYLCASSPRASGGTDTQYFGPGTRLTVL.